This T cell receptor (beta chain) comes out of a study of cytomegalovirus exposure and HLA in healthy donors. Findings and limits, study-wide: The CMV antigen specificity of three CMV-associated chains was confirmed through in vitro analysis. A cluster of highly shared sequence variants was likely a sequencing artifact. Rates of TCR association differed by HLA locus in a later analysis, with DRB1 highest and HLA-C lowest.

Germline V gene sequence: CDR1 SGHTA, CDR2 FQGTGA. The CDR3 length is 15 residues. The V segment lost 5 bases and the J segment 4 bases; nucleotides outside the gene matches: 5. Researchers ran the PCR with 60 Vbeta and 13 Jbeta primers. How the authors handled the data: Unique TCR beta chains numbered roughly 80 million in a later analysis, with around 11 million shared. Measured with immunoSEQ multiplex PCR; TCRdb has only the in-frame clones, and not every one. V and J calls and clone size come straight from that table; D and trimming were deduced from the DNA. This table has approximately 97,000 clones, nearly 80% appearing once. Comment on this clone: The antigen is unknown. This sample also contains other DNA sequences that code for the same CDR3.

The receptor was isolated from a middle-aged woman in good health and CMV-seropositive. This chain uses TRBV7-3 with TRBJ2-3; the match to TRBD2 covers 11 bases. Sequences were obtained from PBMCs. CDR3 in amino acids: CASSLPTSGADTQYF. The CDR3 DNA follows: TGTGCCAGCAGCCTACCGACTAGCGGGGCAGATACGCAGTATTTT.